The 2 T cell receptor beta chains below all came from one sample that was sequenced in a study of blood T cell repertoires in COVID-19. The protocol was immunoSEQ multiplex PCR, while the TCRdb copy is restricted to in-frame clones and leaves out a portion. The sample comprises roughly 63,000 clones, less than 80% of which are singletons, and roughly 9.8% rests with the top ten. The sample consisted of peripheral blood. The receptors come from a human donor in a cohort sampled during active COVID-19.

The CDR3 is CASRAGQGRRDTQYF. The CDR3 region has the DNA TGTGCCAGCAGAGCCGGACAGGGCCGTCGAGATACGCAGTATTTT. This rearrangement joins TRBV25-1 to TRBJ2-3; 8 positions agree with TRBD1. Germline V gene sequence: CDR1 MGHDK, CDR2 SYGVNS. The CDR3 loop spans 15 amino acids. The V and J ends lost 6 bases and 5 bases, in that order; junction bases with no gene match: 10. The variable domain in full, completed from reference TRBV25-1 and TRBJ2-3, reads EADIYQTPRYLVIGTGKKITLECSQTMGHDKMYWYQQDPGMELHLIHYSYGVNSTEKGDLSSESTVSRIRTEHFPLTLESARPSHTSQYLCASRAGQGRRDTQYFGPGTRLTVL.

This chain's CDR3 is CASSAGRGGETQYF. The CDR3 DNA reads TGCGCCAGCAGTGCCGGTCGCGGGGGGGAGACCCAGTACTTC. The chain uses TRBV10-1 and TRBJ2-5; 8 bases match TRBD2. Germline lookup yields CDR1 WNHNN and CDR2 SYGVQD (reference sequence). J gave up 5 bases and V 4 bases, and 6 bases lay outside the gene matches. CDR3 size: 14 residues.